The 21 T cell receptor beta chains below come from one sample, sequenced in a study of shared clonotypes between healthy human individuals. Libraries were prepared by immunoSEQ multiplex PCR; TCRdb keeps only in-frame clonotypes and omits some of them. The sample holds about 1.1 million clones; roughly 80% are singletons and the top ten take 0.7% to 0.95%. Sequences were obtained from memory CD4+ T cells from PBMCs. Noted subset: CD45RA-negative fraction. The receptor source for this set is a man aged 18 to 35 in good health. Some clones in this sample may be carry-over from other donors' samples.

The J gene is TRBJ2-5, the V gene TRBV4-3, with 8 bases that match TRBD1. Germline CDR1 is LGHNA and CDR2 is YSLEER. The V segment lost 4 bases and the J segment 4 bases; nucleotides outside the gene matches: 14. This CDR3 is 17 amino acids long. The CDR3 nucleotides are TGCGCCAGCAGCCGCGAACGACAGGGGCTGACCGGAGAGACCCAGTACTTC. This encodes CASSRERQGLTGETQYF.

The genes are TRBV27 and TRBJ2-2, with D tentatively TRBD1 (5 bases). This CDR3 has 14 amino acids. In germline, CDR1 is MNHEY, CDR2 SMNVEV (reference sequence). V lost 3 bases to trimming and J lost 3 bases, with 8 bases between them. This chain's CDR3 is CASSFSGYTGELFF. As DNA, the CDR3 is TGTGCCAGCAGTTTTTCAGGGTACACCGGGGAGCTGTTTTTT.

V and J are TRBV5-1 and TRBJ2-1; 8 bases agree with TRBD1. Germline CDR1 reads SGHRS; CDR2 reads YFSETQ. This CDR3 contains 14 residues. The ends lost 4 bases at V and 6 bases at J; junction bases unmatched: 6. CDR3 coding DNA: TGCGCCAGCAGCATCCAGCAGGGGGCCAATGAGCAGTTCTTC. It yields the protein CASSIQQGANEQFF. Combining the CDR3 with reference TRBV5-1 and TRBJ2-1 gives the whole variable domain KAGVTQTPRYLIKTRGQQVTLSCSPISGHRSVSWYQQTPGQGLQFLFEYFSETQRNKGNFPGRFSGRQFSNSRSEMNVSTLELGDSALYLCASSIQQGANEQFFGPGTRLTVL.

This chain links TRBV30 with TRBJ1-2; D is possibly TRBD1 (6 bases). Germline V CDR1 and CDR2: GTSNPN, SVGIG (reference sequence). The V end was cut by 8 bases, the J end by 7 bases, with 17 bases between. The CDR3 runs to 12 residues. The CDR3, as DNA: TGTGCCCTGACAGGAGATAAAGGTGGCTACACCTTC. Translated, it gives CALTGDKGGYTF.

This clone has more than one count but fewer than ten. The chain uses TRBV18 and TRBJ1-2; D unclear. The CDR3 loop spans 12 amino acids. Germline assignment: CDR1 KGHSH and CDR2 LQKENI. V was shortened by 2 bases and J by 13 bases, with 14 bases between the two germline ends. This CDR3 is CASSPYKERGTF. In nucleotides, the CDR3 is TGTGCCAGCTCACCATACAAGGAGCGGGGCACCTTC.

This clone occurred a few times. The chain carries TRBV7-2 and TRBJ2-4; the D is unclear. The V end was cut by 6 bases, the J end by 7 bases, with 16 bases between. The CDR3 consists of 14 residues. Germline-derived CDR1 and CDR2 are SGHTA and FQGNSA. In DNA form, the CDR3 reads TGTGCCAGCAGTCCGACTCCAGACGGGAACATTCAGTACTTC. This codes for CASSPTPDGNIQYF. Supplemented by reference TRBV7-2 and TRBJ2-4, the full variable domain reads GAGVSQSPSNKVTEKGKDVELRCDPISGHTALYWYRQSLGQGLEFLIYFQGNSAPDKSGLPSDRFSAERTGGSVSTLTIQRTQQEDSAVYLCASSPTPDGNIQYFGAGTRLSVL.

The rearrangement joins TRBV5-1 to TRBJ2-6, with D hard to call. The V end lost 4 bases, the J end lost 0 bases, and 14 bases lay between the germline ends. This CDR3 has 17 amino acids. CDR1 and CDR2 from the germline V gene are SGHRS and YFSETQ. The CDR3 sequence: CASSAYPPGSGANVLTF. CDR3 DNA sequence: TGCGCCAGCAGCGCGTACCCTCCGGGCTCTGGGGCCAACGTCCTGACTTTC. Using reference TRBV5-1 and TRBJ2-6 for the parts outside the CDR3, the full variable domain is KAGVTQTPRYLIKTRGQQVTLSCSPISGHRSVSWYQQTPGQGLQFLFEYFSETQRNKGNFPGRFSGRQFSNSRSEMNVSTLELGDSALYLCASSAYPPGSGANVLTFGAGSRLTVL.

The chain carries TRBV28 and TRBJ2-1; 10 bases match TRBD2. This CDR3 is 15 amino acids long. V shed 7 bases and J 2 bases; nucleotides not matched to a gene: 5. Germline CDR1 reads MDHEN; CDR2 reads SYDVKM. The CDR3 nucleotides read TGTGCCAGCACCCTTAGCGGGAGGCCCTACAATGAGCAGTTCTTC. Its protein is CASTLSGRPYNEQFF.

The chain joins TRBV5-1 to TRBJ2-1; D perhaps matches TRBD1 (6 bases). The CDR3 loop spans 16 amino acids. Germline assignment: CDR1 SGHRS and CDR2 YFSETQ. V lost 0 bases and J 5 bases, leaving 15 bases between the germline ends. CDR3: CASSLVPGQPNNEQFF. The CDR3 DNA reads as TGCGCCAGCAGCTTGGTTCCTGGACAGCCAAACAATGAGCAGTTCTTC.

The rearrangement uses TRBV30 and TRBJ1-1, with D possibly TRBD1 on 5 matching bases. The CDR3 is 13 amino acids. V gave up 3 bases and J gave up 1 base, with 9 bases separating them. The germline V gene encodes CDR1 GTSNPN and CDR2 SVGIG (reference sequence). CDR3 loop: CAWSQDKNTEAFF. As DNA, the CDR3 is TGTGCCTGGAGCCAGGACAAGAACACTGAAGCTTTCTTT.

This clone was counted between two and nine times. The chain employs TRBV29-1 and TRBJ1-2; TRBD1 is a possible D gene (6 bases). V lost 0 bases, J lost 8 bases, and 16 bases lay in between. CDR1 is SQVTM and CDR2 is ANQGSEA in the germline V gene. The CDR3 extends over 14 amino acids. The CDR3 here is CSVEERGIWEGYTF. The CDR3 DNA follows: TGCAGCGTTGAAGAGAGGGGGATCTGGGAGGGCTACACCTTC. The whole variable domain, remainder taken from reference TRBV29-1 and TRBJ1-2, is SAVISQKPSRDICQRGTSLTIQCQVDSQVTMMFWYRQQPGQSLTLIATANQGSEATYESGFVIDKFPISRPNLTFSTLTVSNMSPEDSSIYLCSVEERGIWEGYTFGSGTRLTVV.

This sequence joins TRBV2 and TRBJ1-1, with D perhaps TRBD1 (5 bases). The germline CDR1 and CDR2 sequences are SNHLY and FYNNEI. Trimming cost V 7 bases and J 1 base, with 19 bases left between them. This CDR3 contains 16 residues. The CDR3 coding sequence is TGTGCCAGCACTGTTGGGACCGGGGATTGGAACACTGAAGCTTTCTTT. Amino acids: CASTVGTGDWNTEAFF.

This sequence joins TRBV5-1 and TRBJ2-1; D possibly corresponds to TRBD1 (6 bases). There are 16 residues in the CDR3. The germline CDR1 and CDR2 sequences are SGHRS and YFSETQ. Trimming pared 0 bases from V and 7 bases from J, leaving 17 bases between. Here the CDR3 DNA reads TGCGCCAGCAGCTTGGAAGTCGTGGCAGGGGCTAATGAGCAGTTCTTC. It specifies CASSLEVVAGANEQFF.

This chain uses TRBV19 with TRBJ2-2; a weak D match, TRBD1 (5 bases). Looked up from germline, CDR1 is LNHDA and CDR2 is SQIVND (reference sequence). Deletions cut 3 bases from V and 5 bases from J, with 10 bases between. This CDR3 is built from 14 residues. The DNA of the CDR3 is TGTGCCAGTAGTATCCCCAGGGTTACCGGGGAGCTGTTTTTT. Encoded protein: CASSIPRVTGELFF.

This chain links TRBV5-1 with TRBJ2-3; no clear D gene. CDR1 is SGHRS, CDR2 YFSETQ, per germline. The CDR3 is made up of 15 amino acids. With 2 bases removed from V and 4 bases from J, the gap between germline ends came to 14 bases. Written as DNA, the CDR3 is TGCGCCAGCAGCTTTCTCAGTGCGGAGTCAGATACGCAGTATTTT. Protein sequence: CASSFLSAESDTQYF.

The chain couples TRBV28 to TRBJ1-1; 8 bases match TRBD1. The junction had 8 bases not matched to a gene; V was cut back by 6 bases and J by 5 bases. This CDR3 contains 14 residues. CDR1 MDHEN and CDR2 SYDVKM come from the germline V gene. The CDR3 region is CASSHQGARTEAFF. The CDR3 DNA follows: TGTGCCAGCAGCCATCAGGGGGCGAGGACTGAAGCTTTCTTT.

The CDR3: CVGGGAGTEAFF. Here the CDR3 DNA reads TGTGTTGGGGGTGGCGCGGGCACTGAAGCTTTCTTT. This rearrangement joins TRBV28 to TRBJ1-1, with D possibly TRBD1 on 5 matching bases. Germline CDR1 reads MDHEN; CDR2 reads SYDVKM. The CDR3 totals 12 residues. The entire variable domain, with the rest obtained from reference TRBV28 and TRBJ1-1, is as follows: DVKVTQSSRYLVKRTGEKVFLECVQDMDHENMFWYRQDPGLGLRLIYFSYDVKMKEKGDIPEGYSVSREKKERFSLILESASTNQTSMYLCVGGGAGTEAFFGQGTRLTVV.

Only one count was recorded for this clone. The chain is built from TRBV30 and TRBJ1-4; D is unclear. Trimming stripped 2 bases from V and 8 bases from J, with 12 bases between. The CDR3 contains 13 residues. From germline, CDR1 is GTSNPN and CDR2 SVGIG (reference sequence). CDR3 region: CAWSKAGGEKLFF. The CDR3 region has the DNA TGTGCCTGGAGTAAGGCGGGTGGGGAAAAACTGTTTTTT.

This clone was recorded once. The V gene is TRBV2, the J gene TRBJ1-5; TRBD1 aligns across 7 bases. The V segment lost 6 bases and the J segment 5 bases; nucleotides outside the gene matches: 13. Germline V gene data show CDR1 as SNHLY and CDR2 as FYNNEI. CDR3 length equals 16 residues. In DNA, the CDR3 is TGTGCCAGCAGGCCCCACGAGGGGGCATCGGATCAGCCCCAGCATTTT. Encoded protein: CASRPHEGASDQPQHF.

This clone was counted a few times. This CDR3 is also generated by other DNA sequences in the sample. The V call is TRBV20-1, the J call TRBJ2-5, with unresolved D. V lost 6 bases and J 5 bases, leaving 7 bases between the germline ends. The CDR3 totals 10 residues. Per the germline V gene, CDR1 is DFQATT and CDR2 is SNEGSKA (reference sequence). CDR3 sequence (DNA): TGCAGTGCCCTGGGGGAGACCCAGTACTTC. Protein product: CSALGETQYF.

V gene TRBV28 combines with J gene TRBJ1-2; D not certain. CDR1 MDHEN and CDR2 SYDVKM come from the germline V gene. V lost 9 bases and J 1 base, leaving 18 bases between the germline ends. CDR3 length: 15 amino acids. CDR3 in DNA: TGTGCCAGTCGGAAAGGACCGAGCCTTAACTATGGCTACACCTTC. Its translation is CASRKGPSLNYGYTF.